This T cell receptor beta chain was identified during a study of blood T cell repertoires in COVID-19. This clone was detected once. There are 13 residues in the CDR3. V was cut by 4 bases and J by 1 base, with 10 bases left in between. Germline values: CDR1 SQVTM, CDR2 ANQGSEA. The data were produced by immunoSEQ multiplex PCR, yet TCRdb's version contains in-frame clones alone and is incomplete. The data show fewer than 100,000 clones, with roughly 87% seen just once and approximately 5% held by the top ten. The source of this sequence is a woman older than 75 with acute or convalescent COVID-19. The chain joins TRBV29-1 to TRBJ1-1; TRBD1 is a possible D gene (5 bases). Sequencing was done on a sample of peripheral blood. The CDR3 is CSVARGENTEAFF. The CDR3 coding sequence is TGCAGCGTTGCGCGGGGGGAGAACACTGAAGCTTTCTTT.